This T cell receptor (beta chain) was found in a study of shared clonotypes between healthy human individuals. Method: immunoSEQ multiplex PCR; TCRdb's copy keeps in-frame clones and lacks some. The table includes 1.5 million to 1.9 million clones, approximately 98% detected once. This CDR3 has 14 residues. V dropped 4 bases and J dropped 8; count of bases not matched to a gene: 4. Germline CDR1 SGDLS, CDR2 YYNGEE. This receptor was identified in a man aged 30 to 39 in good health. Sequenced: naive CD4+ T cells sorted from blood. Subset here: CD45RA+ positively selected. This chain uses TRBV9 with TRBJ2-1; 12 bases fit TRBD2. This CDR3 is CASSLTSGRDEQFF. CDR3 sequence (DNA): TGTGCCAGCAGCTTGACTAGCGGGAGAGATGAGCAGTTCTTC.